The 16 T cell receptor beta chains given below trace back to one sample, sequenced in a study of blood T cell repertoires in COVID-19. TCRdb keeps only in-frame clones here, not all; method: immunoSEQ multiplex PCR. Of some 160,000 clones listed, around 84% are singletons. Sequencing input: PBMCs or T cells enriched from blood (not recorded which). These receptors were taken from a woman in her 50s who had recovered from COVID-19.

This clone has at least ten counts. The chain recombines TRBV5-1 with TRBJ1-1; 7 positions match TRBD1. Germline V gives CDR1 SGHRS, CDR2 YFSETQ. The length of the CDR3 is 14 residues. V shed 4 bases and J 4 bases; nucleotides not matched to a gene: 7. The CDR3 region is CASSVTGVGTEAFF. The CDR3 nucleotides are TGCGCCAGCAGCGTCACAGGGGTGGGCACTGAAGCTTTCTTT.

This chain links TRBV11-3 with TRBJ2-7, with D perhaps TRBD1 (6 bases). With 5 bases removed from V and 7 bases from J, the gap between germline ends came to 15 bases. The CDR3 consists of 13 residues. Germline V gene sequence: CDR1 SGHNT, CDR2 YENEEA. Here the CDR3 DNA reads TGTGCCAGCAGCCGGGACAACCTTCGGGAGCAGTACTTC. Translating it yields CASSRDNLREQYF.

This clone was observed a handful of times. The J gene is TRBJ2-7, the V gene TRBV7-8, with D unclear. The CDR3 is 17 residues long. Germline V gene lookup returns CDR1 SGHVS and CDR2 FQNEAQ. V was shortened by 5 bases and J by 7 bases, with 27 bases between the two germline ends. CDR3 residues: CASSRKSFSRQTEEQYF. The CDR3 DNA sequence: TGTGCCAGCAGCCGAAAAAGTTTTAGTCGTCAAACGGAGGAGCAGTACTTC.

This chain connects TRBV3-1 (or the pseudogene TRBV3-2) to TRBJ1-3; 7 nucleotides align to TRBD1. V lost 8 bases, J lost 7 bases, and 11 bases stayed unmatched. Germline values: CDR1 LGHDT, CDR2 YNNKEL (reference sequence). The CDR3 length is 14 residues. The CDR3 region has the DNA TGTGCCAGCGCGGAGGGGGCCTGGGGGAACACCATATATTTT. It codes for CASAEGAWGNTIYF.

Written as DNA, the CDR3 is TGTGCCAGCAGCTTAAGACTGTATTCACCCCTCCACTTT. It is translated as CASSLRLYSPLHF. The chain has TRBV11-1 and TRBJ1-6; no reliable D call. V was shortened by 2 bases and J by 8 bases, with 7 bases between the two germline ends. The CDR3 has 13 amino acids. The V gene's germline CDR1 is SGHAT and CDR2 FQDESV (reference sequence).

The V call is TRBV28, the J call TRBJ1-5; D is unresolved. Germline V gene lookup returns CDR1 MDHEN and CDR2 SYDVKM. V gave up 6 bases and J gave up 0 bases, with 9 bases separating them. The CDR3 is made up of 14 amino acids. CDR3 residues: CASSKGGSNQPQHF. CDR3 nucleotide sequence: TGTGCCAGCAGCAAAGGAGGTAGCAATCAGCCCCAGCATTTT. The variable domain in full, with the rest retrieved from reference TRBV28 and TRBJ1-5, is DVKVTQSSRYLVKRTGEKVFLECVQDMDHENMFWYRQDPGLGLRLIYFSYDVKMKEKGDIPEGYSVSREKKERFSLILESASTNQTSMYLCASSKGGSNQPQHFGDGTRLSIL.

J is TRBJ1-4 and V is TRBV19, with TRBD1 identical over 8 bases. V trimming: 6 bases; J trimming: 9 bases; junction bases outside the gene matches: 9. In germline, CDR1 is LNHDA, CDR2 SQIVND (reference sequence). The CDR3 is made up of 14 amino acids. CDR3 nucleotide sequence: TGTGCCAGTAGCTTGACAGGGGAGGTGAAAAAACTGTTTTTT. It codes for CASSLTGEVKKLFF.

J is TRBJ2-5 and V is TRBV9; TRBD2 matches at 12 bases. The CDR3 covers 16 residues. The V gene end was trimmed by 3 bases and the J gene end by 5 bases; junction bases not matched to a gene: 8. CDR1 is SGDLS, CDR2 YYNGEE, per germline. DNA for the CDR3: TGTGCCAGCAGCGCGACTAGCGGGAGAGGCGAGGAGACCCAGTACTTC. It yields the protein CASSATSGRGEETQYF.

The chain recombines TRBV9 with TRBJ2-7; TRBD2 matches 9 bases. V gave up 0 bases and J gave up 6 bases; unmatched junction bases: 10. Germline V gene lookup returns CDR1 SGDLS and CDR2 YYNGEE. This CDR3 has 16 amino acids. The CDR3 DNA is TGTGCCAGCAGCGTAGGGGCTAGCGGGAACTGGGTCGAGCAGTACTTC. Its protein is CASSVGASGNWVEQYF.

V usage is TRBV7-2 and J usage is TRBJ2-3; 14 bases map to TRBD2. Trimming cost V 5 bases and J 3 bases; bases outside gene matches: 10. CDR3 size: 18 residues. Germline assignment: CDR1 SGHTA and CDR2 FQGNSA. As DNA, the CDR3 is TGTGCCAGCAGCCCATCCGGGACTAGCGGGAGCACGACAGATACGCAGTATTTT. This encodes CASSPSGTSGSTTDTQYF.

The genes are TRBV2 and TRBJ1-1, with no clear D. Germline lookup yields CDR1 SNHLY and CDR2 FYNNEI. The CDR3 runs to 12 residues. V was clipped by 0 bases and J by 12 bases, with 11 bases between them. The CDR3 DNA sequence: TGTGCCAGCAGTGAAGCGGAGGTTTCAACTTTCTTT. Amino acids: CASSEAEVSTFF.

This rearrangement joins TRBV4-3 to TRBJ1-1; D is unclear. The CDR3 length is 16 residues. In germline, CDR1 is LGHNA, CDR2 YSLEER. Between the trimmed V and J ends, which lost 1 base and 6 bases, there was a span of 18 bases. The CDR3 DNA follows: TGCGCCAGCAGCCAAGCACCTGAAGTCCGCGTCTCTGAAGCTTTCTTT. Protein sequence: CASSQAPEVRVSEAFF.

Only one count was recorded for this clone. The rearrangement uses TRBV23-1 and TRBJ1-1; no definite D call. TRBV23-1 is an open reading frame whose function is uncertain. V lost 0 bases and J lost 0, with 14 bases in between. The CDR3 covers 17 residues. The CDR3 nucleotides read TGCGCCAGCAGTCAATCTAATCAAGAGCCTTTGAACACTGAAGCTTTCTTT. It specifies CASSQSNQEPLNTEAFF.

V and J are TRBV5-1 and TRBJ2-7; tentative D call: TRBD2 (5 bases). Trimming removed 6 bases at V and 2 bases at J, with 18 bases between. The CDR3 is made up of 15 amino acids. Germline V gene data show CDR1 as SGHRS and CDR2 as YFSETQ. This CDR3 reads CASMDLSVRPYEQYF. The CDR3 nucleotides are TGCGCCAGCATGGACCTTAGCGTCAGACCCTACGAGCAGTACTTC.

The CDR3 DNA sequence: TGTGCCACCAGTAATTCGGGGACAGATACGCAGTATTTT. This encodes CATSNSGTDTQYF. The chain recombines TRBV24-1 with TRBJ2-3; D possibly corresponds to TRBD2 (5 bases). The CDR3 extends over 13 amino acids. The germline gives CDR1 KGHDR, CDR2 SFDVKD. Trimming stripped 6 bases from V and 3 bases from J, with 9 bases between.

The CDR3 DNA is TGTGCCAGCAGCTATGCAGGGACAGGGGAGACCCAGTACTTC. It codes for CASSYAGTGETQYF. The J gene is TRBJ2-5, the V gene TRBV5-4, with TRBD1 matching over 9 bases. The CDR3 loop spans 14 amino acids. CDR1 SGHNT and CDR2 YYREEE come from the germline V gene (reference sequence). Trimming removed 3 bases from V and 5 bases from J; junction bases left unmatched: 5.